The source of this T cell receptor (beta chain) is a study of blood T cells in healthy people across ages (dated by TCRdb to about 2015). At the level of the whole study: In model experiments, template switching captured roughly one uniquely barcoded TCR beta cDNA molecule for every two T cells. To track age-related changes in TCR beta repertoire diversity, the study relied on deep sequencing normalized with unique cDNA molecular identifiers. The donors were divided into four age groups: young (average 16 years), middle-aged (roughly 40), aged (about 56) and long-lived (nearly 85). For two donors (one aged 18 to 30 and one aged 80 or older), the study analyzed two additional independent replicas of 1 million unique cDNA reads from the same blood draw. Here is what the overall study found, with its caveats: Bulk unsorted PBMC profiling prevented conclusive comparison of naive and antigen-experienced compartments. Total diversity estimates from one million sequenced T cells were considered lower bounds and underestimates. There was a strong correlation between observed TCR beta diversity and the percentage of naive T cells measured by flow cytometry. Compared with the aged group, more naive CD4+ T cells, fewer expanded clones and increased TCR diversity were shown by the long-lived group, suggesting age selection. The CMV infection status of donors was not known, potentially confounding age-related changes in expanded clonotypes. Observed TCR beta diversity per million T cells fell roughly linearly with age, and a significant reduction was already apparent by age about 38.

The library was generated by 5' RACE. Sequencing relied on an Illumina HiSeq 2500. A second PCR of roughly 6 to 11 cycles was run with a J-beta primer mix and a sample-barcoded 5' primer. A unique molecular identifier was introduced onto each TCR beta cDNA molecule by a template-switch 5' adaptor carrying 12 random nucleotides. Each sample yielded at least 3 million CDR3-containing paired-end reads. All of the RNA was converted into first-strand cDNA using the Mint cDNA synthesis kit, with a TRBC-specific oligonucleotide serving as the primer. Following uracil-DNA glycosylase treatment, all cDNA underwent a first 18-cycle PCR with the universal primers M1SS and BC2_uni_R. Per the authors' processing: For normalization, 1 million high-quality reads were randomly selected from each sample, with every read carrying a distinct molecular identifier. Reads with shared molecular identifiers were discarded instead of being binned into consensus sequences. MiTCR, run with a Q25 quality threshold and the strictest error-elimination algorithm, handled CDR3 identification, clonotype clustering and error correction. A nonparametric unseen species model using Euler transformation provided a lower-bound estimate of total TCR beta diversity. Through fastp at Q25 and MiXCR, TCRdb rebuilt clones from the public reads, retaining in-frame beta chains. When rows share a CDR3 protein, they turn into one entry using the most common DNA and genes. The V and J calls here are based on TCRdb, not the publication. Present in this sample are hundreds of thousands of distinct CDR3 sequences, around 25% of which were seen just once. The top ten clonotypes cover under 10% of the sample.

The roughly 37 donors, aged about 6 to 95 years, were systemically healthy Caucasian individuals from Russia. Each donor gave roughly 9.5 milliliters of peripheral blood, collected into EDTA-treated Vacutainer tubes. PBMCs were isolated by Ficoll-Paque density-gradient centrifugation, with at least 6 million obtained per sample. Total RNA was extracted from PBMCs with Trizol reagent, with at least 6 micrograms obtained per sample. Naive CD45RAhigh/CD27high T cell percentages were measured by flow cytometry on a PBMC aliquot from every donor. From its cysteine to its phenylalanine, the CDR3 spans 13 amino acids. The sequence is cut down to CDR3 DNA, 39 bases in frame from base 1. V is cut by 7 bases and J by 0 bases, and the space between the germline ends is 11 bases. Based on the germline V gene, the CDR1 and CDR2 sequences are SGHRS and YFSETQ. On this clonotype itself: It lacks a known antigen. Base-call qualities are not available, and no considerably larger clone is one nucleotide away.

These data also formed part of another study, on T cells of mothers and their children. Per that second paper: Nine systemically healthy Caucasian individuals, comprising three mothers and their six children, were included as donors. cDNA synthesis used all of the extracted RNA, with around 1.6 ug of RNA in each 15 ul reaction. In the second PCR, the M1S primer introduced both the sample barcodes and 2-4 random nucleotides. Each mother yielded over 8.5 million TCR beta CDR3 reads and each child some 3 million reads. Thymic selection shapes the output of TCR recombination in a similar way in related and unrelated pairs, and inherited differences have a minor effect. Normalized repertoire overlap was always slightly but never significantly higher in related than unrelated mother-child pairs. Persistent microchimeric T cell clones were not detected, at a sensitivity of about 99 clones per million clonotypes. To look for features that set related mother-child pairs apart from unrelated individuals, the researchers ran deep NGS to compare the TCR beta repertoires of mothers and children. On average, the children were around 11 +/- 4 years old, while the mothers were approximately 41 +/- 4 years old. After adapters were ligated using NEBNext reagents, the libraries underwent 100+100 nt paired-end sequencing on an Illumina HiSeq 2000. Mother and child libraries were prepared a month apart and sequenced in separate runs to prevent cross-contamination. Each donor had between roughly 450,000 and 2,300,000 distinct TCR beta clonotypes identified. Naive TCR beta clonotypes were estimated from low-frequency clonotypes matched to each donor's FACS-determined naive share, without sorting.

This chain joins TRBV5-1 to TRBJ2-7, with no D gene named confidently. The material sequenced was blood. This sequence originates from a boy younger than 18 in good health. The CDR3: CASLFTVSYEQYF. The DNA sequence is given as TGCGCCAGCCTATTTACCGTCTCCTACGAGCAGTACTTC.